This TCR beta chain was sequenced for a study of OX40 agonist ivuxolimab in advanced cancers. The study in broad terms: The costimulatory receptor OX40 (CD134) was targeted by ivuxolimab, a fully human IgG2 agonistic monoclonal antibody. The paper reports the monotherapy dose-escalation portion (N of about 52 patients) of the phase I ivuxolimab trial. Patients were allowed to have had prior anti-PD-1, anti-PD-L1 or anti-CTLA-4 therapy, and 40% to 45% of the dose-escalation patients had previously received checkpoint inhibitors. Of the 50 to 55 dose-escalation patients, hepatocellular carcinoma was present in 19, melanoma in approximately 15, renal cell carcinoma in 9 and head and neck cancer in 9. Intravenous ivuxolimab was administered to patients every 2 weeks at six dose levels: 0.01, 0.1, 0.3, 1.5, 3 and 10 mg/kg. The purpose of peripheral TCRbeta sequencing was to test whether ivuxolimab changed TCR sequence diversity and led to clonal T-cell expansion. Partial responses were achieved by three dose-escalation patients, of whom one had hepatocellular carcinoma and two had cutaneous melanoma. The dose-escalation cohort was approximately 83% male with a mean age of about 60 years, ranging from about 23 to 85.

V loses 7 bases, J loses 0 bases, and the germline ends lie 8 bases apart. The CDR3 covers 13 residues, taking in both the cysteine and the phenylalanine. The kept DNA is CDR3 alone, 39 bases in frame from the first base. Looking up the germline V gene yields CDR1 SGDLS and CDR2 YYNGEE. Patients with a history of autoimmune disease or receiving systemic immunosuppression were excluded from the trial. Peripheral blood for TCR sequencing was collected from all dose cohorts at baseline, on cycle 4 day 1, and on cycle 7 day 1. The samples were drawn from a first-in-human, open-label, multicenter phase I dose-escalation trial of ivuxolimab. Adults with locally advanced or metastatic melanoma, renal cell, hepatocellular, or head and neck squamous cell carcinoma were enrolled in the trial. Before TCR sequencing, CD4+ T cells and CD8+ T cells from peripheral blood were sorted into separate populations. For sequencing of the TCRbeta CDR3 region, genomic DNA was extracted from the sorted cells. TCRbeta CDR3 regions were sequenced using the immunoSEQ Assay. TCRdb re-hosts the immuneACCESS table, in-frame sequences only. Its copies lack some clones; in the studies checked, an unresolved V gene accounts for under half of them, and the cause for the rest is not known. The sample table holds approximately 90,000 clones, of which 91% were seen once. Roughly 8.9% of the sample comes from the top ten.

As for this clone: The specificity of this receptor is unknown. There are no base qualities to consult, and no much larger clone falls within one base.

The study at large found these results: In the 0.1-3.0 mg/kg groups, partial responders had among the lowest normalized peripheral clonal expansion, particularly in CD8+ T cells. Low levels of normalized T-cell clonal expansion were also seen in some nonresponding patients. The antigen specificity of the clonally expanded peripheral T cells was not determined. Clonal expansion of both CD4+ and CD8+ blood T cells was observed from baseline to week 6 at doses 0.1 to 3.0 mg/kg. After ivuxolimab, CD8+ T cells had more expanded clones than CD4+ T cells on average.

This clonotype was sampled from an adult with an advanced solid tumor such as melanoma, head and neck, liver or kidney cancer. Source: CD4+ or CD8+ T cells sorted from blood, taken in a trial of the OX40 agonist ivuxolimab. The sequence joins TRBV9 to TRBJ1-3; no D gene call is confident. The DNA sequence is given as TGTGCCAGCGAGGATCACTCTGGAAACACCATATATTTT. It codes for CASEDHSGNTIYF.